These 5 T cell receptor beta chains came from one sample sequenced in a study of sequential checkpoint blockade in melanoma. The protocol was immunoSEQ multiplex PCR, while the TCRdb copy is restricted to in-frame clones and leaves out a portion. The table has some 2,900 clones, under 60% seen once. This sample's treatment: randomized to nivolumab then ipilimumab (arm A) or the reverse (arm B). This sample comprised CD8+ T cells sorted from blood (inferred from file names), obtained from a patient given nivolumab and ipilimumab in sequence. Receptors were obtained from a human donor with melanoma.

This clone was seen a handful of times. The J gene is TRBJ2-2, the V gene TRBV9, with D perhaps matching TRBD2 (5 bases). V lost 4 bases and J lost 1, with 11 bases in between. CDR1 SGDLS and CDR2 YYNGEE come from the germline V gene. The CDR3 covers 15 residues. CDR3 amino acids: CASSPREWNTGELFF. In nucleotides, the CDR3 is TGTGCCAGCAGCCCAAGGGAGTGGAACACCGGGGAGCTGTTTTTT.

The chain joins TRBV9 to TRBJ2-1; 10 bases match TRBD2. This CDR3 spans 15 amino acids. Trimming took 3 bases from V and 5 from J; bases not matched to a gene: 5. Per the germline V gene, CDR1 is SGDLS and CDR2 is YYNGEE. The CDR3 reads CASSGAGGPDNEQFF. For the CDR3, the DNA is TGTGCCAGCAGCGGAGCGGGAGGGCCGGACAATGAGCAGTTCTTC.

The chain couples TRBV6-1 to TRBJ1-3, with 8 bases identical to TRBD1. J was trimmed by 1 base and V by 2 bases; bases with no gene match: 10. This CDR3 is 18 amino acids long. In germline, CDR1 is MNHNS, CDR2 SASEGT. The CDR3 nucleotides read TGTGCCAGCAGTGAATGGCAGGGGGCGGTTAATTCTGGAAACACCATATATTTT. Translating it yields CASSEWQGAVNSGNTIYF.

This clone has only one observation. The rearrangement joins TRBV4-1 to TRBJ1-2; D call uncertain. From germline, CDR1 is MGHRA and CDR2 YSYEKL. CDR3 size: 19 residues. V lost 0 bases and J 0 bases, leaving 20 bases between the germline ends. CDR3 in amino acids: CASSQERGLSSLTNYGYTF. The CDR3 DNA follows: TGCGCCAGCAGCCAAGAACGGGGTCTGAGCAGTTTGACTAACTATGGCTACACCTTC.

CDR3 amino acids: CASSPESYEQYF. As DNA, the CDR3 is TGTGCCAGCTCACCCGAGTCCTACGAGCAGTACTTC. This chain uses TRBV18 with TRBJ2-7; D unresolved. Trimming stripped 3 bases from V and 1 base from J, with 4 bases between. Germline V gives CDR1 KGHSH, CDR2 LQKENI. The CDR3 extends over 12 amino acids.